These 9 T cell receptor beta chains came from one sample sequenced in a study of PD-L1 blockade in urothelial cancer. Generated by immunoSEQ multiplex PCR, the TCRdb table keeps only in-frame clones and is missing some. The sample includes around 79,000 clones, about 82% seen only once; the top ten take about 6.2%. Described time point: pretreatment peripheral blood. Material: PBMCs, obtained around atezolizumab (anti-PD-L1) treatment. The receptors derive from a man in his forties or fifties with urothelial cancer.

J is TRBJ2-7 and V is TRBV5-1; D is unclear. Trimming pared 4 bases from V and 5 bases from J, leaving 13 bases between. The CDR3 spans 13 residues. Looked up from germline, CDR1 is SGHRS and CDR2 is YFSETQ. DNA of the CDR3: TGCGCCAGCAGCCTCCCGAGCCCGAACGAGCAGTACTTC. Amino acids: CASSLPSPNEQYF.

The gene calls are TRBV7-3 and TRBJ2-2; 7 positions match TRBD2. There are 16 residues in the CDR3. After removal of 6 bases from V and 7 bases from J, the junction contained 14 bases not matched to a gene. The V gene's germline CDR1 is SGHTA and CDR2 FQGTGA. CDR3 nucleotide sequence: TGTGCCAGCAGTATCCTCGCTTTAGGGGAGGGCGGGGAGCTGTTTTTT. Its translation is CASSILALGEGGELFF.

V is TRBV5-6 and J is TRBJ2-5; TRBD2 might be the D (5 bases). V was trimmed by 3 bases and J by 2 bases, leaving 14 bases between them. The CDR3 extends over 15 amino acids. Looked up from germline, CDR1 is SGHDT and CDR2 is YYEEEE. The CDR3 reads CASSWFRAEQETQYF. CDR3 coding DNA: TGTGCCAGCAGCTGGTTTCGAGCGGAACAAGAGACCCAGTACTTC. Drawing the rest from reference TRBV5-6 and TRBJ2-5, the complete variable domain is DAGVTQSPTHLIKTRGQQVTLRCSPKSGHDTVSWYQQALGQGPQFIFQYYEEEERQRGNFPDRFSGHQFPNYSSELNVNALLLGDSALYLCASSWFRAEQETQYFGPGTRLLVL.

V and J are TRBV18 and TRBJ1-1; no clear D. The CDR3 contains 12 residues. CDR1 is KGHSH and CDR2 is LQKENI in the germline V gene. The germline V and J ends were trimmed by 5 bases and 3 bases, with 7 bases remaining between them. CDR3 in amino acids: CASSGQYTEAFF. CDR3 nucleotides: TGTGCCAGCTCAGGGCAGTACACTGAAGCTTTCTTT. The whole variable domain, remainder taken from reference TRBV18 and TRBJ1-1, is NAGVMQNPRHLVRRRGQEARLRCSPMKGHSHVYWYRQLPEEGLKFMVYLQKENIIDESGMPKERFSAEFPKEGPSILRIQQVVRGDSAAYFCASSGQYTEAFFGQGTRLTVV.

This clone was observed a single time. The chain combines TRBV27 with TRBJ2-1, with 7 bases identical to TRBD1. CDR1 and CDR2 (germline): MNHEY, SMNVEV (reference sequence). J gave up 8 bases and V 5 bases, and 12 bases lay outside the gene matches. The CDR3 consists of 15 residues. DNA for the CDR3: TGTGCCAGCAGTCCCTTTGGGACAGTCTCTTATGAGCAGTTCTTC. This encodes CASSPFGTVSYEQFF.

V usage is TRBV28 and J usage is TRBJ2-7; D gene uncertain. The V end lost 4 bases, the J end lost 3 bases, and 13 bases lay between the germline ends. Per the germline V gene, CDR1 is MDHEN and CDR2 is SYDVKM. This CDR3 region has 14 residues. The CDR3 loop reads CASSSSHHIYEQYF. The DNA for the CDR3 is TGTGCCAGCAGTTCTAGTCATCATATCTACGAGCAGTACTTC.

This chain joins TRBV11-3 and TRBJ2-7; 8 bases are shared with TRBD1. Germline trimming cut 5 bases from V and 6 bases from J; bases unmatched to any gene: 6. This CDR3 is 13 amino acids long. CDR1 SGHNT and CDR2 YENEEA come from the germline V gene. CDR3 sequence: CASSPGQGGEQYF. In DNA form, the CDR3 reads TGTGCCAGCAGCCCCGGACAGGGTGGCGAGCAGTACTTC. Combining the CDR3 with reference TRBV11-3 and TRBJ2-7 gives the whole variable domain EAGVVQSPRYKIIEKKQPVAFWCNPISGHNTLYWYLQNLGQGPELLIRYENEEAVDDSQLPKDRFSAERLKGVDSTLKIQPAELGDSAVYLCASSPGQGGEQYFGPGTRLTVT.

This clone was seen only once. The J gene is TRBJ2-3, the V gene TRBV19; 8 nucleotides align to TRBD2. The CDR3 covers 15 residues. The germline V gene has CDR1 LNHDA and CDR2 SQIVND (reference sequence). The V segment lost 6 bases and the J segment 2 bases; nucleotides outside the gene matches: 7. This CDR3 reads CASRTTSGLTDTQYF. CDR3 DNA: TGTGCCAGTAGAACTACTAGCGGACTCACAGATACGCAGTATTTT.

The chain combines TRBV5-4 with TRBJ1-2, with TRBD1 identical over 11 bases. The CDR3 extends over 14 amino acids. V shed 4 bases and J 8 bases; nucleotides not matched to a gene: 7. Germline loops: CDR1 SGHNT, CDR2 YYREEE (reference sequence). CDR3 bases: TGTGCCAGCAGCCAGGACAGGGGGCGGCAAGGCTACACCTTC. It yields the protein CASSQDRGRQGYTF.